The present TCR beta chain was sequenced within a study of regulatory T cells in long-lasting Graves disease. Study observations and caveats: Under persistent disease, TRBV28, TRBJ1-2 and TRBJ2-5 were used preferentially. Whereas new patients shared 966 public clonotypes, persistent patients shared more, at a few thousand.

V was shortened by 3 bases and J by 4 bases, with 11 bases between the two germline ends. Germline CDR1 is SQVTM and CDR2 is ANQGSEA. CDR3 length: 13 residues. With iRepertoire HTBI primers and Arm-PCR of CDR3 regions, TCR beta libraries were built. TCRdb analysed the multiplex PCR reads with MiXCR anew, one entry per CDR3 protein. The sample has roughly 380,000 distinct CDR3 sequences; roughly a sixth are singletons. Documented time point: newly diagnosed GD, antithyroid drugs for less than 3 months. There was RNA extracted from PBMCs, and the TCR library was made from it. This clonotype was counted many times. Its matching antigen is unknown.

The V call is TRBV29-1, the J call TRBJ2-3; D not certain. This specimen was peripheral blood mononuclear cells (PBMCs), taken at new diagnosis, from a patient treated with antithyroid drugs. The origin of this receptor is a female donor with Graves disease. CDR3 DNA sequence: TGCAGCGTTGAGACCACGAGCGCAGATACGCAGTATTTT. This gives the protein CSVETTSADTQYF.